This T cell receptor (beta chain) was observed in a study of OX40 agonist ivuxolimab in advanced cancers. The CDR3 totals 14 residues. Losses at the gene ends were 3 bases for V and 8 bases for J; bases not matched to a gene: 3. Germline CDR1 KGHSH, CDR2 LQKENI. TCRdb's table, derived via immunoSEQ multiplex PCR, lists solely in-frame clones and lacks some. The sample records about 58,000 clones, 82% being singletons. The TCR was taken from an adult with an advanced solid tumor such as melanoma, head and neck, liver or kidney cancer. Sequencing was performed on CD4+ or CD8+ T cells sorted from blood, taken in a trial of the OX40 agonist ivuxolimab. This chain links TRBV18 with TRBJ2-1; 11 bases match TRBD1. CDR3: CASSPGTGGYEQFF. CDR3 bases: TGTGCCAGCTCACCCGGGACAGGGGGATATGAGCAGTTCTTC. The variable domain in full, completed from reference TRBV18 and TRBJ2-1, reads NAGVMQNPRHLVRRRGQEARLRCSPMKGHSHVYWYRQLPEEGLKFMVYLQKENIIDESGMPKERFSAEFPKEGPSILRIQQVVRGDSAAYFCASSPGTGGYEQFFGPGTRLTVL.